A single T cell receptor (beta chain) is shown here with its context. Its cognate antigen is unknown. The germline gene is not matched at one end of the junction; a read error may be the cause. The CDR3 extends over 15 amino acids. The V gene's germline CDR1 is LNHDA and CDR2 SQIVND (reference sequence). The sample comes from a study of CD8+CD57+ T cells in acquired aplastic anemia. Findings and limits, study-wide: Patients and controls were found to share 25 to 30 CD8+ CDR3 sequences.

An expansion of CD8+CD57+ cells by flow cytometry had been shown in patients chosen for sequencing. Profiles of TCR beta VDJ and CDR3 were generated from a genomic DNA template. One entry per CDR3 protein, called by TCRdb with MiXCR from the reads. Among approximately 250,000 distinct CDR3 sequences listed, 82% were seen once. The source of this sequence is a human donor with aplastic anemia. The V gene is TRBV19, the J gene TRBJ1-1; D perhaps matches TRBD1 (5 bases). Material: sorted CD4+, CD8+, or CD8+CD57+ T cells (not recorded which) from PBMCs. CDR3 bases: TGTGCCAGCAGCATAGCTAGGGCAGGGTACAATGAGGCGTTCTTC. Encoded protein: CASSIARAGYNEAFF.